This T cell receptor beta chain was profiled in a study of blood T cell repertoires in COVID-19. Symptom resolution, clearance, or two negative PCRs marked the recovered donors of Cohort 3. TCRdb keeps only in-frame clones here, not all; method: immunoSEQ multiplex PCR. The sample lists more than 300,000 clones, just over 85% occurring once. The CDR3 runs to 19 residues. From germline, CDR1 is MNHNS and CDR2 SASEGT. Trimming took 1 base from V and 0 from J, leaving 16 bases between them. The chain links TRBV6-1 to TRBJ1-6; TRBD1 might be the D (5 bases). The sample comprised PBMCs or T cells enriched from blood (not recorded which). The receptor was derived from a woman between 18 and 29 years old who had recovered from COVID-19. The CDR3 is CASSEEHAGGSSYNSPLHF. DNA for the CDR3: TGTGCCAGCAGTGAAGAACATGCGGGGGGGAGCTCCTATAATTCACCCCTCCACTTT.